A selection of T cell receptor beta chains follows, all from one sample in a study of CD8 T cells in ankylosing spondylitis. MiXCR, applied by TCRdb to the 5' RACE reads, yields one record per CDR3 protein. This sample has roughly 220,000 distinct CDR3 sequences, with approximately 20% found just once. Sample: blood, either unsorted or a sorted T cell fraction (not recorded which). Every receptor here comes from a male donor with ankylosing spondylitis. CDR3s include the opening cysteine and the closing phenylalanine or tryptophan. The order of the fields is D gene, clone size, J gene, V gene, CDR3 DNA, CDR3 protein. The D gene is left open where the match is weak. Only some rows state a clone size, as once, few, many or a class for expanded clones.

d_call: NA; clone_size: NA; j_call: TRBJ2-2; v_call: TRBV7-2; cdr3_nt: TGTGCCAGCCGAGGGTTAGGGACCGGGGAGCTGTTTTTT; cdr3_aa: CASRGLGTGELFF
d_call: NA; clone_size: few; j_call: TRBJ2-5; v_call: TRBV4-2; cdr3_nt: TGTGCCAGCAGCCAAGATCCTTCAGGGTTGGTCCAAGAGACCCAGTACTTC; cdr3_aa: CASSQDPSGLVQETQYF
d_call: TRBD2; clone_size: NA; j_call: TRBJ2-1; v_call: TRBV7-2; cdr3_nt: TGTGCCAGCAGCACTACTAGCGGTGGTGAGCAGTTCTTC; cdr3_aa: CASSTTSGGEQFF
d_call: NA; clone_size: NA; j_call: TRBJ2-3; v_call: TRBV20-1; cdr3_nt: TGCAGTGCTAGAGAATTTCTAGCGCTTAGCACAGATACGCAGTATTTT; cdr3_aa: CSAREFLALSTDTQYF
d_call: NA; clone_size: NA; j_call: TRBJ2-2; v_call: TRBV7-9; cdr3_nt: TGTGCCAGCAGCTTAGTAGCGAATCCGAACACCGGGGAGCTGTTTTTT; cdr3_aa: CASSLVANPNTGELFF
d_call: NA; clone_size: few; j_call: TRBJ2-3; v_call: TRBV7-3; cdr3_nt: TGTGCCAGCAGCCCGGACCCCGGGGATACGCAGTATTTT; cdr3_aa: CASSPDPGDTQYF
d_call: NA; clone_size: many; j_call: TRBJ2-1; v_call: TRBV4-1; cdr3_nt: TGCGCCAGCAGCCAGACAACAGGGTTACTCTACAATGAGCAGTTCTTC; cdr3_aa: CASSQTTGLLYNEQFF
d_call: NA; clone_size: few; j_call: TRBJ1-5; v_call: TRBV20-1; cdr3_nt: TGCAGTGCTAAAGGGGTAGTTAATCAGCCCCAGCATTTT; cdr3_aa: CSAKGVVNQPQHF
d_call: NA; clone_size: NA; j_call: TRBJ2-1; v_call: TRBV28; cdr3_nt: TGTGCCAGCAGTTTTTATGGGGCGTCCTACAATGAGCAGTTCTTC; cdr3_aa: CASSFYGASYNEQFF
d_call: NA; clone_size: NA; j_call: TRBJ1-5; v_call: TRBV4-2; cdr3_nt: TGTGCCAGCAGCCAAGAACCGATTAGCAATCAGCCCCAGCATTTT; cdr3_aa: CASSQEPISNQPQHF
d_call: NA; clone_size: few; j_call: TRBJ1-1; v_call: TRBV29-1; cdr3_nt: TGCAGCGTCCTAGATGGACTTGACACTGAAGCTTTCTTT; cdr3_aa: CSVLDGLDTEAFF
d_call: NA; clone_size: NA; j_call: TRBJ2-1; v_call: TRBV7-8; cdr3_nt: TGTGCCAGCAGCTTAGCGTGGGGGGAACTATACAATGAGCAGTTCTTC; cdr3_aa: CASSLAWGELYNEQFF
d_call: TRBD2; clone_size: NA; j_call: TRBJ2-2; v_call: TRBV12-3/TRBV12-4; cdr3_nt: TGTGCCAGCAGTGTAACCGGACTAGCGGGAGGGCACACCGGGGAGCTGTTTTTT; cdr3_aa: CASSVTGLAGGHTGELFF
d_call: NA; clone_size: NA; j_call: TRBJ2-1; v_call: TRBV24-1; cdr3_nt: TGTGCCACCAGTAGCCTACAAGGAGGGTTAGGCAATGAGCAGTTCTTC; cdr3_aa: CATSSLQGGLGNEQFF
d_call: NA; clone_size: few; j_call: TRBJ2-1; v_call: TRBV19; cdr3_nt: TGTGCCACCAATAGCGGTCCGAACAATGAGCAGTTCTTC; cdr3_aa: CATNSGPNNEQFF
d_call: TRBD1; clone_size: NA; j_call: TRBJ2-1; v_call: TRBV29-1; cdr3_nt: TGCAGCGTTGAAGCGGGACAGGGATTTTATCTATCCTACAATGAGCAGTTCTTC; cdr3_aa: CSVEAGQGFYLSYNEQFF
d_call: TRBD1; clone_size: NA; j_call: TRBJ2-7; v_call: TRBV30; cdr3_nt: TGTGCCTGGGCTGGACAGGGGTCGGGCGAGCAGTACTTC; cdr3_aa: CAWAGQGSGEQYF
d_call: NA; clone_size: few; j_call: TRBJ1-2; v_call: TRBV5-1; cdr3_nt: TGCGCCAGCAGCTTGGACGGGGGTTACCATGGCTACACCTTC; cdr3_aa: CASSLDGGYHGYTF
d_call: NA; clone_size: few; j_call: TRBJ2-7; v_call: TRBV4-1; cdr3_nt: TGCGCCAGCAGCCAAGGAACGCTTACCTACGAGCAGTACTTC; cdr3_aa: CASSQGTLTYEQYF
d_call: NA; clone_size: few; j_call: TRBJ2-3; v_call: TRBV10-3; cdr3_nt: TGTGCCATCAGTGATCTGAACGGAGCTAGCACAGATACGCAGTATTTT; cdr3_aa: CAISDLNGASTDTQYF
d_call: TRBD2; clone_size: few; j_call: TRBJ2-3; v_call: TRBV20-1; cdr3_nt: TGCAGTGCTGAAGGACTAGCCACACAGGGAGTTACGCAGTATTTT; cdr3_aa: CSAEGLATQGVTQYF
d_call: NA; clone_size: NA; j_call: TRBJ2-2; v_call: TRBV6-2/TRBV6-3; cdr3_nt: TGTGCCAGCAGTTACATCGGAGGTGGGACCGGGGAGCTGTTTTTT; cdr3_aa: CASSYIGGGTGELFF